This T cell receptor beta chain comes out of a study of shared clonotypes between healthy human individuals. Findings and caveats of the study: Among donors, sharing of clonotypes was expected to be affected by sequencing depth.

CD8 cells classed as naive were CD45RO-negative and positively selected for CCR7, excluding terminally differentiated effector memory CD45RA+ cells. The protocol was immunoSEQ multiplex PCR, while the TCRdb copy is restricted to in-frame clones and leaves out a portion. The table has approximately 650,000 clones, nearly 97% seen once. Comment on this clone: Its cognate antigen is unknown.

The CDR3 sequence is 12 residues long. The V end lost 2 bases, the J end lost 7 bases, and 9 bases lay between the germline ends. Germline V gene sequence: CDR1 SGHRS, CDR2 YFSETQ. The receptor was isolated from a woman aged 25 to 45 in good health. The rearrangement joins TRBV5-1 to TRBJ1-2, with D possibly matching TRBD1 (6 bases). Sequencing was performed on naive CD8+ T cells sorted from blood. DNA of the CDR3: TGCGCCAGCAGCTTACAGGGCGGTGGCTACACCTTC. Its translation: CASSLQGGGYTF.